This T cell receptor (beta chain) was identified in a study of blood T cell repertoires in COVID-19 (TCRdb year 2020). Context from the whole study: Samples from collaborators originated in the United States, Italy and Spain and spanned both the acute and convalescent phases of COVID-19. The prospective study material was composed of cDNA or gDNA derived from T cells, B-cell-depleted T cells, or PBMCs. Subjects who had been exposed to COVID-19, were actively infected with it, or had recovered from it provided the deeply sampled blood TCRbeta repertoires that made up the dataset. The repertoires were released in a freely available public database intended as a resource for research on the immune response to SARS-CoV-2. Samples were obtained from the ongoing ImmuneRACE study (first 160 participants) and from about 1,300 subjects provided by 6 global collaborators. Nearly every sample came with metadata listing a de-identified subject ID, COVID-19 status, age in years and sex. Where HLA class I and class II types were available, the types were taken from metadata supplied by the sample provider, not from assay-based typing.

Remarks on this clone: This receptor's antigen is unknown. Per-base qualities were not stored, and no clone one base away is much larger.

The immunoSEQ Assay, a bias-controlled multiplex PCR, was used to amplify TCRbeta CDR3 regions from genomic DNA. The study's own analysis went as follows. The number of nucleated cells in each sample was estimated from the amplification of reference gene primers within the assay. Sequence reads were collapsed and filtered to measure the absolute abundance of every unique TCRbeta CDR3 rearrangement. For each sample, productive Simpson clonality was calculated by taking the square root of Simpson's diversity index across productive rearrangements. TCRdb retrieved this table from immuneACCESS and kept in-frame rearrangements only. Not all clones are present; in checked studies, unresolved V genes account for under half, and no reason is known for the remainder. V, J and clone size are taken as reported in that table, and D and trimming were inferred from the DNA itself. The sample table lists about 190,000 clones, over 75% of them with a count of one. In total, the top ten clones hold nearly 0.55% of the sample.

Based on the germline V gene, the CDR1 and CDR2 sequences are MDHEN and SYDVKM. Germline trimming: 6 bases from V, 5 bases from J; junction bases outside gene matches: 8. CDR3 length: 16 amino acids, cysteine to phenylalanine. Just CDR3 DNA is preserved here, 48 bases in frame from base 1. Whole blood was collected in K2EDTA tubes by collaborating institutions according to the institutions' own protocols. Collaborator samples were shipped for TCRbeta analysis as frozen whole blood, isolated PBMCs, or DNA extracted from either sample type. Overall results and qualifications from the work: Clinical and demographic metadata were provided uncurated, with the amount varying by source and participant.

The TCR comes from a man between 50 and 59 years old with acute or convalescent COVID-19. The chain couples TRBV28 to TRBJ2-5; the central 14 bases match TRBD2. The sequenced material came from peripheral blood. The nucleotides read TGTGCCAGCAGCTCGGGACTAGCGGGGGATCGGGAGACCCAGTACTTC. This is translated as CASSSGLAGDRETQYF. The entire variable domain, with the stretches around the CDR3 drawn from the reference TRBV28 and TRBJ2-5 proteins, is DVKVTQSSRYLVKRTGEKVFLECVQDMDHENMFWYRQDPGLGLRLIYFSYDVKMKEKGDIPEGYSVSREKKERFSLILESASTNQTSMYLCASSSGLAGDRETQYFGPGTRLLVL.